The 30 T cell receptor beta chains below were found in one sample sequenced in a study of blood T cell repertoires in COVID-19. Assay: immunoSEQ multiplex PCR; the TCRdb copy retains only in-frame clones and omits some. The sample holds about 140,000 clones, 80% to 85% seen once. The sequenced sample was peripheral blood. These receptors were taken from a man aged 25-45 years with COVID-19, enrolled during active disease.

This chain links TRBV19 with TRBJ2-1; maybe TRBD1 (6 bases). The germline V and J ends were trimmed by 3 bases and 6 bases, with 12 bases remaining between them. Germline CDR1 and CDR2: LNHDA and SQIVND (reference sequence). The CDR3 has 14 amino acids. The DNA of the CDR3 is TGTGCCAGTAGTATCAGGGGACAACTCAATGAGCAGTTCTTC. It codes for CASSIRGQLNEQFF.

The rearrangement uses TRBV5-1 and TRBJ2-7; 7 bases match TRBD1. Per germline, CDR1 SGHRS and CDR2 YFSETQ. The CDR3 sequence is 17 residues long. Trimming cost V 1 base and J 4 bases; bases outside gene matches: 14. The CDR3 DNA reads as TGCGCCAGCAGCTTGCGGCGATTCTCGACGGGACAGTACGAGCAGTACTTC. Translating it yields CASSLRRFSTGQYEQYF.

J is TRBJ2-3 and V is TRBV24-1, with 12 bases fitting TRBD2. J gave up 2 bases and V 6 bases, and 5 bases lay outside the gene matches. The CDR3 length is 16 residues. In germline, CDR1 is KGHDR, CDR2 SFDVKD. The CDR3 DNA is TGTGCCACCAGTATAAGGACTAGCGGGATCACAGATACGCAGTATTTT. Its translation is CATSIRTSGITDTQYF.

This clone was recorded a few times. The V call is TRBV10-1, the J call TRBJ2-2; D gene unclear. V lost 6 bases to trimming and J lost 3 bases, with 5 bases between them. The CDR3 runs to 12 residues. Germline V gene sequence: CDR1 WNHNN, CDR2 SYGVQD (reference sequence). CDR3 nucleotides: TGCGCCAGCAGGTCCTACACCGGGGAGCTGTTTTTT. This translates into CASRSYTGELFF.

The genes are TRBV10-3 and TRBJ1-2; 7 nucleotides align to TRBD1. V lost 10 bases, J lost 8 bases, and 19 bases stayed unmatched. The CDR3 is 15 residues long. Germline assignment: CDR1 ENHRY and CDR2 SYGVKD. CDR3 nucleotides: TGTGCCACAACGGGTTGGAGGGACAGACCTACCGGCTACACCTTC. Protein product: CATTGWRDRPTGYTF.

This sequence joins TRBV11-3 and TRBJ1-3; D not certain. The CDR3 runs 14 residues. Germline assignment: CDR1 SGHNT and CDR2 YENEEA. The V end was cut by 5 bases, the J end by 0 bases, with 8 bases between. This chain's CDR3 is CASSLGSSGNTIYF. The DNA of the CDR3 is TGTGCCAGCAGCCTTGGGAGCTCTGGAAACACCATATATTTT.

The V call is TRBV9, the J call TRBJ1-2; TRBD1 matches at 9 bases. Germline CDR1 SGDLS, CDR2 YYNGEE. Germline trimming cut 4 bases from V and 2 bases from J; bases unmatched to any gene: 6. The CDR3 runs to 15 residues. DNA of the CDR3: TGTGCCAGCAGCCCAGGGACAGGGTTAAACTATGGCTACACCTTC. Translation: CASSPGTGLNYGYTF.

This clone has just one count. The CDR3 here is CASSESLAGKTQYF. The DNA for the CDR3 is TGTGCCAGCAGTGAATCACTAGCGGGGAAGACCCAGTACTTC. The chain recombines TRBV25-1 with TRBJ2-5, with 10 bases that match TRBD2. The V segment lost 1 base and the J segment 6 bases; nucleotides outside the gene matches: 2. This CDR3 has 14 amino acids. Germline assignment: CDR1 MGHDK and CDR2 SYGVNS.

V is TRBV5-1 and J is TRBJ1-4; 9 bases are shared with TRBD1. Germline CDR1 and CDR2: SGHRS and YFSETQ. J gave up 8 bases and V 0 bases, and 5 bases lay outside the gene matches. The CDR3 extends over 15 amino acids. The CDR3 is CASSLEGQGREKLFF. CDR3 DNA: TGCGCCAGCAGCTTGGAGGGACAGGGAAGAGAAAAACTGTTTTTT.

Only a few counts were recorded for this clone. The chain couples TRBV7-9 to TRBJ2-2; 9 bases map to TRBD1. CDR3 length: 15 amino acids. Germline CDR1 and CDR2: SEHNR and FQNEAQ (reference sequence). The trim removed 7 bases at V and 5 bases at J, leaving 8 bases unmatched. CDR3 in DNA: TGTGCCAGCACCTCCGGGACAGGGCGAACCGGGGAGCTGTTTTTT. It encodes CASTSGTGRTGELFF.

CDR3 protein: CASSTTSGSTDTQYF. DNA for the CDR3: TGTGCCAGTAGTACTACTAGCGGTAGCACAGATACGCAGTATTTT. The chain joins TRBV19 to TRBJ2-3, with 8 bases lining up with TRBD2. CDR3 size: 15 residues. Trimming cost V 4 bases and J 0 bases; bases outside gene matches: 3. From germline, CDR1 is LNHDA and CDR2 SQIVND (reference sequence).

This sequence joins TRBV27 and TRBJ1-6; 11 positions match TRBD1. CDR3 length: 15 amino acids. Germline CDR1 MNHEY, CDR2 SMNVEV (reference sequence). Trimming took 6 bases from V and 7 from J; bases not matched to a gene: 5. Written as DNA, the CDR3 is TGTGCCAGCAGCTTGGACAGGGGGCAAAATTCACCCCTCCACTTT. Translated: CASSLDRGQNSPLHF.

This clone was seen once. V usage is TRBV19 and J usage is TRBJ2-7; 9 nucleotides line up with TRBD2. Germline CDR1 LNHDA, CDR2 SQIVND (reference sequence). V was clipped by 3 bases and J by 6 bases; unmatched bases: 6. CDR3 length: 14 residues. Here the CDR3 DNA reads TGTGCCAGTAGTATCGCGGGAGGGGGATCCGAGCAGTACTTC. Its protein product is CASSIAGGGSEQYF.

This clone is a singleton in its sample. This chain joins TRBV25-1 and TRBJ2-3; TRBD1 aligns across 9 bases. This CDR3 contains 16 residues. The germline CDR1 and CDR2 sequences are MGHDK and SYGVNS. The V gene end was trimmed by 4 bases and the J gene end by 1 base; junction bases not matched to a gene: 6. The CDR3 here is CASSGQGDRGTDTQYF. The CDR3 DNA reads TGTGCCAGCAGTGGACAGGGGGACAGGGGCACAGATACGCAGTATTTT. Filled out from reference TRBV25-1 and TRBJ2-3, the complete variable domain reads EADIYQTPRYLVIGTGKKITLECSQTMGHDKMYWYQQDPGMELHLIHYSYGVNSTEKGDLSSESTVSRIRTEHFPLTLESARPSHTSQYLCASSGQGDRGTDTQYFGPGTRLTVL.

This chain links TRBV19 with TRBJ1-5; no clear D gene. Trimming removed 1 base from V and 2 bases from J, with 9 bases in between. Germline V gene sequence: CDR1 LNHDA, CDR2 SQIVND (reference sequence). The CDR3 runs to 15 residues. The CDR3 here is CASSIGAMGNQPQHF. CDR3 coding DNA: TGTGCCAGTAGTATAGGTGCGATGGGCAATCAGCCCCAGCATTTT.

The chain links TRBV28 to TRBJ1-5, with no clear D. CDR3 length equals 14 residues. Germline V gene sequence: CDR1 MDHEN, CDR2 SYDVKM. V was cut by 6 bases and J by 4 bases, with 13 bases left in between. The CDR3 DNA sequence: TGTGCCAGCAGCCCTAAAAGAAAAAATCAGCCCCAGCATTTT. Translating gives CASSPKRKNQPQHF. Variable domain in full (rest from reference TRBV28 and TRBJ1-5): DVKVTQSSRYLVKRTGEKVFLECVQDMDHENMFWYRQDPGLGLRLIYFSYDVKMKEKGDIPEGYSVSREKKERFSLILESASTNQTSMYLCASSPKRKNQPQHFGDGTRLSIL.

V and J are TRBV5-1 and TRBJ1-4; D is ambiguous. V lost 0 bases, J lost 2 bases, and 8 bases lay in between. There are 15 residues in the CDR3. Germline CDR1 reads SGHRS; CDR2 reads YFSETQ. The CDR3 is CASSLDGPTNEKLFF. CDR3 DNA: TGCGCCAGCAGCTTGGACGGTCCTACTAATGAAAAACTGTTTTTT. Full variable domain (missing parts from reference TRBV5-1 and TRBJ1-4): KAGVTQTPRYLIKTRGQQVTLSCSPISGHRSVSWYQQTPGQGLQFLFEYFSETQRNKGNFPGRFSGRQFSNSRSEMNVSTLELGDSALYLCASSLDGPTNEKLFFGSGTQLSVL.

The J gene is TRBJ2-7, the V gene TRBV27; possible D gene TRBD2, 5 bases. V lost 7 bases, J lost 0 bases, and 13 bases lay in between. Germline V gene data show CDR1 as MNHEY and CDR2 as SMNVEV (reference sequence). This CDR3 spans 14 amino acids. The CDR3 nucleotides are TGTGCCAGCAAGCGGCTCGGAAGCTCCTACGAGCAGTACTTC. It translates to CASKRLGSSYEQYF.

The chain links TRBV7-8 to TRBJ2-7; 11 bases agree with TRBD2. The V gene's germline CDR1 is SGHVS and CDR2 FQNEAQ. Losses at the gene ends were 3 bases for V and 3 bases for J; bases not matched to a gene: 4. The CDR3 loop spans 15 amino acids. CDR3 amino acids: CASSFLTSGNYEQYF. The CDR3 DNA reads TGTGCCAGCAGCTTTCTGACTAGCGGGAACTACGAGCAGTACTTC.

The V and J genes are TRBV30 and TRBJ1-5, with 7 bases lining up with TRBD1. The ends lost 3 bases at V and 4 bases at J; junction bases unmatched: 3. CDR1 is GTSNPN and CDR2 is SVGIG in the germline V gene (reference sequence). This CDR3 comprises 13 residues. CDR3 nucleotide sequence: TGTGCCTGGAGCCGGGACAGAAATCAGCCCCAGCATTTT. Translating gives CAWSRDRNQPQHF.

The CDR3 coding sequence is TGCGCCAGCAGTGAGAACAGAGGGCCCTACGAGCAGTACTTC. This gives the protein CASSENRGPYEQYF. This chain joins TRBV10-2 and TRBJ2-7, with a weak D call TRBD2 (5 bases). The germline V and J ends were trimmed by 2 bases and 2 bases, with 10 bases remaining between them. The CDR3 is made up of 14 amino acids. The germline V gene encodes CDR1 WSHSY and CDR2 SAAADI.

CDR3 loop: CAIRENRDTEAFF. The CDR3 DNA follows: TGTGCCATCAGGGAGAACCGGGACACTGAAGCTTTCTTT. The chain is built from TRBV10-3 and TRBJ1-1, with unresolved D. Between the trimmed V and J ends, which lost 6 bases and 3 bases, there was a span of 11 bases. The CDR3 spans 13 residues. CDR1 ENHRY and CDR2 SYGVKD come from the germline V gene.

This rearrangement joins TRBV27 to TRBJ1-2, with no clear D. Per germline, CDR1 MNHEY and CDR2 SMNVEV (reference sequence). The CDR3 runs to 13 residues. The ends were cut back, 3 bases at V and 10 bases at J, with 15 bases in the middle. The CDR3: CASSFGIAKDYTF. As DNA, the CDR3 is TGTGCCAGCAGTTTCGGGATTGCTAAAGACTACACCTTC.

About this clone: Additional DNA sequences in this sample encode the identical CDR3. The V and J genes are TRBV28 and TRBJ1-6; D remains ambiguous. Germline CDR1 reads MDHEN; CDR2 reads SYDVKM. Trimming took 0 bases from V and 8 from J, leaving 5 bases between them. There are 13 residues in the CDR3. CDR3 nucleotide sequence: TGTGCCAGCAGTTTATGGAGCTATTCACCCCTCCACTTT. Amino acid sequence: CASSLWSYSPLHF.

This clone was detected many times. V is TRBV10-3 and J is TRBJ2-7; the match to TRBD2 covers 7 bases. Germline CDR1 is ENHRY and CDR2 is SYGVKD. CDR3 size: 15 residues. After removal of 1 base from V and 3 bases from J, the junction contained 6 bases not matched to a gene. The DNA of the CDR3 is TGTGCCATCAGTGAGTTCGCGGGAGAAGGCTACGAGCAGTACTTC. Translating gives CAISEFAGEGYEQYF.

The chain couples TRBV10-3 to TRBJ2-7; D perhaps matches TRBD1 (5 bases). From germline, CDR1 is ENHRY and CDR2 SYGVKD. Trimming left V 0 bases short and J 9 bases short, with 12 bases between. The CDR3 covers 13 residues. The CDR3 bases are TGTGCCATCAGTGAGTCAGGGTCCCAGGGGCAGTACTTC. Amino acid sequence: CAISESGSQGQYF.

The rearrangement uses TRBV5-1 and TRBJ2-1, with no clear D. Germline CDR1 SGHRS, CDR2 YFSETQ. The V end lost 0 bases, the J end lost 1 base, and 5 bases lay between the germline ends. The CDR3 consists of 14 residues. The CDR3 sequence: CASSLESSYNEQFF. CDR3 nucleotide sequence: TGCGCCAGCAGCTTGGAGAGTTCCTACAATGAGCAGTTCTTC. The full variable domain, its missing parts supplied by reference TRBV5-1 and TRBJ2-1, is KAGVTQTPRYLIKTRGQQVTLSCSPISGHRSVSWYQQTPGQGLQFLFEYFSETQRNKGNFPGRFSGRQFSNSRSEMNVSTLELGDSALYLCASSLESSYNEQFFGPGTRLTVL.

This chain joins TRBV7-3 and TRBJ2-2; 9 bases map to TRBD1. Germline CDR1 reads SGHTA; CDR2 reads FQGTGA. V shed 3 bases, J shed 7 bases, and the junction held 3 bases outside the gene matches. This CDR3 has 14 residues. This chain's CDR3 is CASSLGQGSGELFF. CDR3 nucleotide sequence: TGTGCCAGCAGCTTGGGACAGGGTAGCGGGGAGCTGTTTTTT.

This clone occurred once. The rearrangement uses TRBV18 and TRBJ2-7; 9 bases are a match to TRBD1. Trimming removed 5 bases from V and 5 bases from J; junction bases left unmatched: 10. Germline CDR1 and CDR2: KGHSH and LQKENI. The CDR3 runs to 15 residues. DNA of the CDR3: TGTGCCAGCTCAGAAGCGGGACAGGGTATCAACGAGCAGTACTTC. Its protein is CASSEAGQGINEQYF.

Only one count was recorded for this clone. The J gene is TRBJ2-5, the V gene TRBV4-2, with 9 nucleotides matching TRBD2. V lost 3 bases to trimming and J lost 5 bases; unmatched junction nucleotides: 10. Germline CDR1 and CDR2: LGHNA and YNFKEQ. This CDR3 is built from 16 residues. Written as DNA, the CDR3 is TGTGCCAGCAGCCAGTCTGCGACTAGCGGTAGGGAGACCCAGTACTTC. As protein: CASSQSATSGRETQYF.